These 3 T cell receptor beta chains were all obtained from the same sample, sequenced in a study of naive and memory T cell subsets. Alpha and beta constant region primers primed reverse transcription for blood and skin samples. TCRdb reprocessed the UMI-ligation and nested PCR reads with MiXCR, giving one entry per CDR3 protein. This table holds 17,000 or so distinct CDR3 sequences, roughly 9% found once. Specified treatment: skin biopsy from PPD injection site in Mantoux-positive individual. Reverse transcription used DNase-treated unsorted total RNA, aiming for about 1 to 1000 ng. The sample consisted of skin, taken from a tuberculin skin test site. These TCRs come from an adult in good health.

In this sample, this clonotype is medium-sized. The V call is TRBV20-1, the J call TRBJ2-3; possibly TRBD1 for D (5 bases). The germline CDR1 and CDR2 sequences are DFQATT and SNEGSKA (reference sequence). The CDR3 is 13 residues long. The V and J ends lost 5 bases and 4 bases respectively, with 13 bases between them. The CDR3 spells CSAGQGKADTQYF. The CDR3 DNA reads TGCAGTGCTGGCCAGGGTAAAGCAGATACGCAGTATTTT.

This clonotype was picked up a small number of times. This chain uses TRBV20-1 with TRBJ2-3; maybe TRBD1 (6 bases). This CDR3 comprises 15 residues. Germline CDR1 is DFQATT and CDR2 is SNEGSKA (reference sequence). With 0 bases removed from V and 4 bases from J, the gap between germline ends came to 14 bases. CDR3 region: CSARDHGAGADTQYF. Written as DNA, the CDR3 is TGCAGTGCTAGAGATCACGGGGCAGGGGCAGATACGCAGTATTTT.

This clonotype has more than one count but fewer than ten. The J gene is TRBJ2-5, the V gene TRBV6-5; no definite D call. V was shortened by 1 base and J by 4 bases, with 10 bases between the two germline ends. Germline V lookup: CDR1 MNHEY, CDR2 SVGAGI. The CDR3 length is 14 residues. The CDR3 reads CASSYYWASETQYF. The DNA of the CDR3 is TGTGCCAGCAGTTACTATTGGGCCTCAGAGACCCAGTACTTC.